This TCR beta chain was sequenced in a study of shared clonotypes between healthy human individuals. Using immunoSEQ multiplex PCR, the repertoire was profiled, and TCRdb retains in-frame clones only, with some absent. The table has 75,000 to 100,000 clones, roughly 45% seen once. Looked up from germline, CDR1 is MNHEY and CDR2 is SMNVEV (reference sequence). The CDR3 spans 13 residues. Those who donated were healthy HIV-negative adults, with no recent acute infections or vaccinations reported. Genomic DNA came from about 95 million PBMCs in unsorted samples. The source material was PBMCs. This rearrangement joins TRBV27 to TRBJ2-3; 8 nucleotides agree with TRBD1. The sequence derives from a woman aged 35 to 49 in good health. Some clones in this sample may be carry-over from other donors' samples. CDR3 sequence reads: CASAGRGPDTQYF. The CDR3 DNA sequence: TGTGCGAGCGCGGGCAGGGGGCCTGATACGCAGTATTTT.